One T cell receptor beta chain is described in this entry. The data derive from a study of blood T cell repertoires in COVID-19. In the study overall: The samples span acute and convalescent COVID-19 from the United States, Italy and Spain.

Original methodology: How many nucleated cells were present was estimated from reference gene primer amplification. Libraries were prepared by immunoSEQ multiplex PCR; TCRdb keeps only in-frame clonotypes and omits some of them. That table supplies the V and J calls and clone size; D and trimming were determined from the DNA. Seen here are around 180,000 clones, about 88% observed once, and the top ten hold 2.1%. The V and J ends lost 5 bases and 3 bases, in that order; junction bases with no gene match: 3. The CDR3 sequence is 13 residues long. Germline V lookup: CDR1 LNHDA, CDR2 SQIVND (reference sequence).

V gene TRBV19 combines with J gene TRBJ2-7; 8 bases match TRBD1. The TCR comes from a man aged 65-85 years with active or convalescent COVID-19. Specimen: peripheral blood. The CDR3 nucleotides read TGTGCCAGTAGTGCAGGGGGCGTCTACGAGCAGTACTTC. It yields the protein CASSAGGVYEQYF.